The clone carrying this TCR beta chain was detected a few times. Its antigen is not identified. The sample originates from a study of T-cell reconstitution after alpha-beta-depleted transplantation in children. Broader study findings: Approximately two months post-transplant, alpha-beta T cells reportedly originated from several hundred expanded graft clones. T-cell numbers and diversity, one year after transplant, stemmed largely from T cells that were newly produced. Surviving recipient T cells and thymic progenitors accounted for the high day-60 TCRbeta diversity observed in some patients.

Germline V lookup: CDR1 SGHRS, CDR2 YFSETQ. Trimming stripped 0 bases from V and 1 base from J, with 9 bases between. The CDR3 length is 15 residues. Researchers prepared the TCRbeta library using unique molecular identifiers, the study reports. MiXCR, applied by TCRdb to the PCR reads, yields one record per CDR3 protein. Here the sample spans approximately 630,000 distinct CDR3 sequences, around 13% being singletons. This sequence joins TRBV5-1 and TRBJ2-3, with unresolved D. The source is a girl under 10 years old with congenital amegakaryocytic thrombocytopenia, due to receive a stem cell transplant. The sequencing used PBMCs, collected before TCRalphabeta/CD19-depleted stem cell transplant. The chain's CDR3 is CASSLDTSRTDTQYF. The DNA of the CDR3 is TGCGCCAGCAGCTTGGATACTTCCCGCACAGATACGCAGTATTTT.